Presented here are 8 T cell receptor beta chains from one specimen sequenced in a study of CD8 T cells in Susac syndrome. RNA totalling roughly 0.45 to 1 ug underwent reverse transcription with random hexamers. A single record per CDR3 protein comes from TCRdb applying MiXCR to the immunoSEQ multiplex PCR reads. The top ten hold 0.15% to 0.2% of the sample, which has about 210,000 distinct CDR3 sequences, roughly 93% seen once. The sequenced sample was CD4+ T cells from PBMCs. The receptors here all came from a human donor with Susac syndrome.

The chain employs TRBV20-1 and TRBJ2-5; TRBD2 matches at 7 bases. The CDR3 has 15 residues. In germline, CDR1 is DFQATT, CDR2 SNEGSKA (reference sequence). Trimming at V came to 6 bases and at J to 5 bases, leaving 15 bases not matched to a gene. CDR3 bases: TGCAGTGCCCACACTAGCGAAGGTATCCTTGAGACCCAGTACTTC. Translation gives CSAHTSEGILETQYF.

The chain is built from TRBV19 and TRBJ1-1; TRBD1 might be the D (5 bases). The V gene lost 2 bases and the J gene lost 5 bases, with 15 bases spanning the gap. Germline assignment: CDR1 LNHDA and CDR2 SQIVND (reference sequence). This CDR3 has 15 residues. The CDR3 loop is CASSILVQGGTEAFF. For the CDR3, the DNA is TGTGCCAGTAGTATACTGGTGCAGGGTGGGACTGAAGCTTTCTTT.

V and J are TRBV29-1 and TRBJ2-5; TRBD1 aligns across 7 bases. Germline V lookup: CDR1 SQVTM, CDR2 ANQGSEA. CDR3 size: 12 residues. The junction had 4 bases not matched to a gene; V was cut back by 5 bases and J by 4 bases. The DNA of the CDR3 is TGCAGCGTTACCGACAGGGTAGAGACCCAGTACTTC. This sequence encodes CSVTDRVETQYF.

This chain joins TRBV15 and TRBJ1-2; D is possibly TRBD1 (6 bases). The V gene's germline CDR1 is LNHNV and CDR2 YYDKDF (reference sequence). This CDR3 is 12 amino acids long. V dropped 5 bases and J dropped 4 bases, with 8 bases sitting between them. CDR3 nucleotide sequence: TGTGCCACCAGCCCACAGGGCTATGGCTACACCTTC. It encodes CATSPQGYGYTF.

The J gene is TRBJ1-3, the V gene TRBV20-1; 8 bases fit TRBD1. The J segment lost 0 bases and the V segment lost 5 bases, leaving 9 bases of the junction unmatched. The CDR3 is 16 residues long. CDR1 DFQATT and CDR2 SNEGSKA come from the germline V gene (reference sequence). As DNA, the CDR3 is TGCAGTGCTTCCGATGACAGGGGTGTCTCTGGAAACACCATATATTTT. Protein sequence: CSASDDRGVSGNTIYF.

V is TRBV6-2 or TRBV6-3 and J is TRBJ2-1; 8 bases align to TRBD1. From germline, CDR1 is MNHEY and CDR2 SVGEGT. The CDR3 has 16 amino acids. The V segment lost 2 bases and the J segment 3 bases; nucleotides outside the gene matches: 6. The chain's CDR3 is CASSYVGTGLYNEQFF. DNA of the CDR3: TGTGCCAGCAGTTACGTAGGGACAGGACTCTACAATGAGCAGTTCTTC.

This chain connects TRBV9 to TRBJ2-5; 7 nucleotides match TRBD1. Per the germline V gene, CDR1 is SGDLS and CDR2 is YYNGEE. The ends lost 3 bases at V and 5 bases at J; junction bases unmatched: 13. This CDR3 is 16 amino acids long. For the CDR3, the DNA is TGTGCCAGCAGCGCCCCGGGGCAGGGGGTAGGCGAGACCCAGTACTTC. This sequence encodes CASSAPGQGVGETQYF.

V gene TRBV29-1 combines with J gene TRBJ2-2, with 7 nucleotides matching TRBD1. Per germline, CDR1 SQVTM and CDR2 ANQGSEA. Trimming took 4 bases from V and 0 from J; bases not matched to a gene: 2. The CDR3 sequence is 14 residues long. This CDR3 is CSVGDRPNTGELFF. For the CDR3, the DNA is TGCAGCGTTGGGGACAGACCGAACACCGGGGAGCTGTTTTTT.